This T cell receptor beta chain came from a study of radiation and T cells in renal cell carcinoma. Indicated time point: baseline pretreatment blood. Treatment given: 15 Gy SBRT to primary tumor, nephrectomy 4 weeks later. After SBRT, blood was collected at 2 and 4 weeks, plus baseline. Clear cell pathology was present in this patient's renal cell carcinoma. V shed 4 bases and J shed 2 bases, with 21 bases lying between them. CDR1 is MNHNS and CDR2 is SASEGT in the germline V gene. The CDR3 is 18 amino acids. Notes on the study in general: In blood, top tumor clones expanded by 2 weeks, shrinking by 4. No pretreatment tumor biopsies were available for baseline clonotypes.

Produced via immunoSEQ multiplex PCR; TCRdb's table is partial and in-frame only. The table shows more than 20,000 clones, with around 80% occurring only once. As for this clone: Its antigen is not identified.

The sequenced sample was blood, obtained from a patient whose treatment included radiotherapy and nephrectomy. This clonotype originated in a man aged 60 to 69 with renal cell carcinoma. The genes are TRBV6-1 and TRBJ1-5; D is perhaps TRBD1 (5 bases). The CDR3: CASSGGSWGRSGNQPQHF. CDR3 bases: TGTGCCAGCAGTGGAGGGTCGTGGGGCAGAAGCGGCAATCAGCCCCAGCATTTT.